This TCR beta chain stems from a study of T cells in Graves' hyperthyroidism and ophthalmopathy (dated by TCRdb to about 2019). At the level of the whole study: Peripheral blood samples were taken at the time of initial diagnosis, prior to any treatment. According to the paper, TCR Vbeta CDR3 sequencing was carried out on some 130 peripheral blood samples, which came from more than 40 ophthalmopathy, under 85 hyperthyroidism and about 17 progressor patients. Prospective prediction of ophthalmopathy was tested in an independent validation cohort consisting of fewer than 20 hyperthyroidism patients and over 15 patients who later progressed to ophthalmopathy. After sampling, hyperthyroidism patients received methimazole starting at 30 mg daily, and ophthalmopathy patients received high-dose intravenous methylprednisolone. In addition, the study compared T-cell repertoires in thyroid tissue and in blood from five or six Graves' hyperthyroidism patients. The roughly 91 discovery patients were randomly divided into training and test sets at a 7:3 ratio. To identify distinguishing TCR V-J signatures, a discovery cohort of around 98 patients was used, comprising some 45 with Graves' ophthalmopathy and under 60 with stable Graves' hyperthyroidism. Study-level results and caveats: Sample size was not statistically predetermined, and blinding of investigators to group allocation was not performed. A 13 V-J signature model separated ophthalmopathy from stable hyperthyroidism, with approximately 86% sensitivity and roughly 81% specificity in cross-validation and 80%/75% in testing. In validation, the model predicted progression to ophthalmopathy a median of roughly 6.1 months before onset, with about 67% sensitivity and roughly 72% specificity. Most expanded thyroid clonotypes (frequency above 0.001) were also detected in blood, a finding suggesting that blood repertoires may reflect thyroid immune responses.

The TCR beta CDR3 regions were amplified from the RNA transcripts. For the first round of RT-PCR on the TCR CDR3, the HTBI primer set was used together with the Qiagen OneStep RT-PCR kit. Libraries were constructed in a second round of multiplex PCR, after which size selection and purification were carried out. Sequencing of the libraries was done on an Illumina HiSeq2000 using paired-end 100 bp reads. As for the authors' bioinformatics: SOAPnuke was used to process the raw data, with reads discarded if the reads contained adapters or uncalled bases, had a mean Phred below 15, or lacked an exact constant-primer or identifier match. High-quality paired reads were merged with COPE v1.2.5, and unique nucleotide sequences were defined as clonotypes. MiTCR v1.1 was used to align clonotypes to the IMGT TRBV, TRBD and TRBJ reference segments. Only V-J combinations with frequency above 0.0001, covering 99.2% of repertoires, were analysed. The TCS score was defined as the ratio of F50 (clonal expansion) to E x V (chaos), calculated using BLOSUM62-based TCRdist between CDR3 peptides within each V-J. Welch's t-statistics and random forest reduced 514 V-J features to 10 to 15, which were used in a naive Bayes classifier (R e1071). TCRdb itself trimmed the public reads at Q25 with fastp, ran MiXCR and retained productive beta chains. Rows are unified per CDR3 protein, each entry keeping the most common DNA and genes. The V and J calls reflect TCRdb's pipeline rather than the authors' work. The sample includes a few hundred thousand distinct CDR3 sequences, with under 15% observed a single time. Over 8.5% of the sample lies in the top ten.

As for this clonotype: It lacks a known antigen. No qualities accompany the bases; no much larger clone lies one base away.

Graves' hyperthyroidism was defined as stable when no progression to ophthalmopathy occurred over 18 months of follow-up. Hyperthyroidism patients were newly diagnosed, with disease duration under 2 months, and aged 18 to 65 years. Exclusion was applied to patients with uncontrolled infections, other autoimmune diseases, pregnancy or lactation. Diagnoses were based on clinical symptoms, serum thyroxine and TRAb, thyroid ultrasound and orbital computed tomography. PBMCs were isolated from 8 to 10 ml of fresh peripheral blood by Ficoll-Paque density gradient centrifugation. Trizol reagent was used to extract total RNA, and RNA quality was then checked on an Agilent 2100 Bioanalyzer. Its CDR3 holds 15 amino acids, cysteine through phenylalanine. CDR3 DNA only is kept here, 45 bases in frame from base 1. V loses 0 bases, J loses 7 bases, and the germline ends lie 14 bases apart. The germline V gene yields MNHEY for CDR1 and SVGAGI for CDR2.

The sequence links TRBV6-5 to TRBJ2-3; the D gene remains uncertain. The sequenced material came from blood. This TCR came from a woman between 18 and 29 years old with Graves' hyperthyroidism. The CDR3 protein is CASSYSKRDAYTQYF. The sequenced DNA is TGTGCCAGCAGTTACTCGAAAAGGGATGCTTATACGCAGTATTTT.